This TCR beta chain came from a study of persistence of HIV-infected CD4 T cells. Study-level findings and limits: TCR oligoclonality correlated with proviral oligoclonality in the same sorted populations. Antigen-responding cells were enriched for degenerate expanded CDR3beta sequences.

Turning to this clone: The antigen is unknown.

Overlapping HIV-1 Gag 15-mer peptides at around 1 ug per peptide per mL were used. CD4+ T cells upregulating both CD40 ligand and CD69 were sorted as responding cells. Sequencing used immunoSEQ version 4 in survey mode. Repertoires were generated with immunoSEQ multiplex PCR, while TCRdb's copy carries only in-frame clones and drops some. Of around 24,000 clones detected, roughly 70% appear once; the ten largest clones hold around 2%. This receptor was identified in an adult man with HIV who was CMV-seropositive. This material consisted of CD4+ T cells sorted from PBMCs after approximately 20-hour stimulation, taken from a patient who received antiretroviral therapy.

The DNA of the CDR3 is TGTGCCAGCAGATCCCCATCGGGGGTCAATTCACCCCTCCACTTT. Protein: CASRSPSGVNSPLHF. The chain carries TRBV28 and TRBJ1-6; possible D gene TRBD1, 5 bases. This CDR3 comprises 15 residues. The V end was cut by 6 bases, the J end by 7 bases, with 16 bases between. Germline values: CDR1 MDHEN, CDR2 SYDVKM.